This TCR beta chain was identified during a study of identical twins. TCRdb itself ran the 5' RACE reads through MiXCR, one entry per CDR3 protein. The data contain under 1 million distinct CDR3 sequences, around an eighth of them singletons. Trimming cost V 2 bases and J 6 bases, with 8 bases left between them. Germline CDR1 reads LGHNA; CDR2 reads YNFKEQ. CDR3 length: 12 residues. In addition, the sample was reused for a study of yellow fever vaccine responses in identical twins. That study adds: The authors reported partly convergent, partly personalized vaccine responses in identical twins.

Sequencing was performed on PBMCs. This TCR came from a young woman in good health. The chain carries TRBV4-2 and TRBJ2-7; D may be TRBD1 (5 bases). The CDR3 DNA follows: TGTGCCAGCAGCCAAAGACAGTCCGAGCAGTACTTC. The encoded protein is CASSQRQSEQYF.